This entry is about one TCR beta chain. These data originate in a study of control samples from healthy donors and cancer patients. The protocol was immunoSEQ multiplex PCR, while the TCRdb copy is restricted to in-frame clones and leaves out a portion. The sample has approximately 230,000 clones, about four fifths seen once. Germline V gene sequence: CDR1 GTSNPN, CDR2 SVGIG (reference sequence). V shed 1 base and J 6 bases; nucleotides not matched to a gene: 6. The CDR3 is 14 residues long. This sequence was found in a woman in her sixties or seventies with lung cancer. The chain links TRBV30 to TRBJ1-5, with TRBD1 matching 7 bases. Sequenced: PBMCs. In nucleotides, the CDR3 is TGTGCCTGGAGTGGACAGGGAGGGATTCAGCCCCAGCATTTT. As protein: CAWSGQGGIQPQHF.